A single TCR beta chain is shown here with its context. This specimen belongs to a study of STAT5B mutations in CD4+ large granular lymphocyte leukemia. The wider study: Among healthy controls, a particular HLA allele went with more CDR3 'QG' motifs.

In the original analysis: The detection floor for productive clonotype frequency was 2.59 x 10-5. TCRdb keeps only in-frame clones here, not all; method: immunoSEQ multiplex PCR. V, J and clone size are those of that table, while D and trimming were read from the DNA. Of 35,000 to 40,000 clones in the sample, almost 85% were seen once. The sample consisted of CD4+ T cells from blood buffy coats. The TCR sequence derives from a human donor in good health.

CDR3: CAWRGDMNTEAFF. The CDR3 region has the DNA TGTGCCTGGAGGGGAGACATGAACACTGAAGCTTTCTTT. V is TRBV30 and J is TRBJ1-1; D ambiguous. V lost 3 bases, J lost 0 bases, and 8 bases lay in between. Germline loops: CDR1 GTSNPN, CDR2 SVGIG (reference sequence). The CDR3 runs to 13 residues.